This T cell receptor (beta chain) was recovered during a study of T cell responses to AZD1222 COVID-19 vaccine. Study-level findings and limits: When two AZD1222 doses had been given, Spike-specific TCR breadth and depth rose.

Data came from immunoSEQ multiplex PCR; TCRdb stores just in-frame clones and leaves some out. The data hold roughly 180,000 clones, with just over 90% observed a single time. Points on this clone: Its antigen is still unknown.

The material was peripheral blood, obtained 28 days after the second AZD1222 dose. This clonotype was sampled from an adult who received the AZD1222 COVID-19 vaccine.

The CDR3 region is CASSQEGLYGYTF. The DNA of the CDR3 is TGCGCCAGCAGCCAAGAAGGTCTCTATGGCTACACCTTC. The chain employs TRBV4-1 and TRBJ1-2; no clear D. The V gene's germline CDR1 is MGHRA and CDR2 YSYEKL. With 0 bases removed from V and 4 bases from J, the gap between germline ends came to 6 bases. The CDR3 runs to 13 residues.